The 23 T cell receptor beta chains presented below share a single source sample, sequenced in a study of shared clonotypes between healthy human individuals. This table comes from immunoSEQ multiplex PCR, and its TCRdb copy is limited to in-frame clones, with some not included. Of more than 2,000,000 clones in the sample, around 94% were seen once. The sample was naive CD4+ T cells sorted from blood. As to subset: CD45RA+ positively selected. All receptors derive from a man aged 18-30 years in good health.

V usage is TRBV18 and J usage is TRBJ2-5, with a tentative D call TRBD1 (5 bases). The germline CDR1 and CDR2 sequences are KGHSH and LQKENI. This CDR3 is built from 14 residues. V was cut by 3 bases and J by 0 bases, with 8 bases left in between. As DNA, the CDR3 is TGTGCCAGCTCACCTCAGGACAACCAAGAGACCCAGTACTTC. Protein product: CASSPQDNQETQYF.

V gene TRBV18 combines with J gene TRBJ1-4, with D maybe TRBD1 (5 bases). V dropped 3 bases and J dropped 8 bases, with 10 bases sitting between them. CDR1 KGHSH and CDR2 LQKENI come from the germline V gene. The CDR3 covers 13 residues. Here the CDR3 DNA reads TGTGCCAGCTCACCGGGGCCTGGCGAAAAACTGTTTTTT. It translates to CASSPGPGEKLFF.

About this clone itself: Other nucleotide sequences from this sample produce the same CDR3. The gene calls are TRBV2 and TRBJ2-3; 11 bases align to TRBD2. The length of the CDR3 is 15 residues. Germline V gives CDR1 SNHLY, CDR2 FYNNEI. V shed 5 bases and J 1 base; nucleotides not matched to a gene: 2. The CDR3 spells CASSLTSGGTDTQYF. DNA for the CDR3: TGTGCCAGCAGTTTGACTAGCGGGGGCACAGATACGCAGTATTTT.

The chain is built from TRBV29-1 and TRBJ1-1; no clear D gene. This CDR3 contains 11 residues. Per germline, CDR1 SQVTM and CDR2 ANQGSEA. Deletions cut 5 bases from V and 5 bases from J, with 9 bases between. This CDR3 is CSVLRVTEAFF. CDR3 DNA: TGCAGCGTTCTTAGGGTGACTGAAGCTTTCTTT.

The rearrangement joins TRBV5-1 to TRBJ2-1, with TRBD1 as a possible D gene (5 bases). The CDR3 length is 16 residues. The V end was cut by 0 bases, the J end by 6 bases, with 16 bases between. Looked up from germline, CDR1 is SGHRS and CDR2 is YFSETQ. CDR3 loop: CASSLGQTTAFNEQFF. The CDR3 nucleotides are TGCGCCAGCAGCTTGGGACAGACAACCGCTTTCAATGAGCAGTTCTTC.

On this clone itself: An end of the junction differs from the germline gene, which may be a read error. The gene calls are TRBV27 and TRBJ2-6; possibly TRBD1 for D (5 bases). The CDR3 contains 18 residues. Per the germline V gene, CDR1 is MNHEY and CDR2 is SMNVEV (reference sequence). The CDR3 coding sequence is TGTGCCAGCCGTTTAGTGTGGCAGGGCGGTGCTGGGGCCAACGTCCTGACTTTC. Its protein is CASRLVWQGGAGANVLTF.

The rearrangement joins TRBV6-5 to TRBJ2-7; D is unresolved. Germline assignment: CDR1 MNHEY and CDR2 SVGAGI. This CDR3 is built from 14 residues. The V and J ends lost 2 bases and 1 base respectively, with 9 bases between them. CDR3 DNA sequence: TGTGCCAGCAGTTACGACTGGCAGTCCTACGAGCAGTACTTC. This sequence encodes CASSYDWQSYEQYF.

Points on this clone: The same CDR3 is also encoded by other DNA sequences in this sample. V is TRBV30 and J is TRBJ2-7, with TRBD1 matching 7 bases. J was trimmed by 5 bases and V by 2 bases; bases with no gene match: 3. This CDR3 region has 12 residues. Germline CDR1 is GTSNPN and CDR2 is SVGIG (reference sequence). This CDR3 is CAWSPQGNEQYF. The DNA of the CDR3 is TGTGCCTGGAGTCCACAGGGGAACGAGCAGTACTTC.

The chain uses TRBV18 and TRBJ1-1, with D perhaps matching TRBD1 (6 bases). The CDR3 extends over 14 amino acids. CDR1 is KGHSH and CDR2 is LQKENI in the germline V gene. Trimming shortened V by 4 bases and J by 1 base, and 10 bases separated the two germline ends. The CDR3, as DNA: TGTGCCAGCTCACAACGGGGACAGAACACTGAAGCTTTCTTT. It encodes CASSQRGQNTEAFF.

This chain uses TRBV2 with TRBJ2-2; 8 bases are a match to TRBD1. Germline trimming cut 6 bases from V and 4 bases from J; bases unmatched to any gene: 7. Germline V gene data show CDR1 as SNHLY and CDR2 as FYNNEI. This CDR3 spans 15 amino acids. This chain's CDR3 is CASSRAGGVTGELFF. The CDR3 bases are TGTGCCAGCAGCCGAGCAGGGGGCGTCACCGGGGAGCTGTTTTTT.

The chain recombines TRBV4-1 with TRBJ1-1, with a tentative D call TRBD1 (6 bases). CDR1 and CDR2 (germline): MGHRA, YSYEKL. CDR3 length: 13 amino acids. V lost 5 bases and J lost 7, with 14 bases in between. The CDR3, as DNA: TGCGCCAGCAGCGAACAGGGAATAGGTGAAGCTTTCTTT. Amino acids: CASSEQGIGEAFF.

The chain links TRBV12-5 to TRBJ2-1; D is unresolved. The CDR3 is made up of 13 amino acids. The germline V gene encodes CDR1 LGHNT and CDR2 FRNRAP. The ends were cut back, 1 base at V and 5 bases at J, with 6 bases in the middle. This chain's CDR3 is CASGLEIHNEQFF. The CDR3 nucleotides are TGTGCTAGTGGTTTGGAAATTCACAATGAGCAGTTCTTC.

The chain couples TRBV10-3 to TRBJ1-5, with 7 positions matching TRBD1. The germline V gene encodes CDR1 ENHRY and CDR2 SYGVKD. Trimming removed 4 bases from V and 6 bases from J; junction bases left unmatched: 6. The CDR3 contains 14 residues. This chain's CDR3 is CAISGQGGGQPQHF. CDR3 in DNA: TGTGCCATCAGTGGACAGGGAGGAGGTCAGCCCCAGCATTTT.

The chain joins TRBV4-1 to TRBJ2-7; 7 bases agree with TRBD1. The CDR3 extends over 15 amino acids. The germline CDR1 and CDR2 sequences are MGHRA and YSYEKL. Trimming took 3 bases from V and 0 from J; bases not matched to a gene: 5. Here the CDR3 DNA reads TGCGCCAGCAGCCAGTCGACAGGGCCCTCCTACGAGCAGTACTTC. The encoded protein is CASSQSTGPSYEQYF.

J is TRBJ1-5 and V is TRBV7-6; D not certain. Germline V lookup: CDR1 SGHVS, CDR2 FNYEAQ. The CDR3 spans 14 residues. V lost 0 bases and J 5 bases, leaving 8 bases between the germline ends. The chain's CDR3 is CASSLAIADQPQHF. In nucleotides, the CDR3 is TGTGCCAGCAGCTTAGCTATCGCGGATCAGCCCCAGCATTTT.

The chain employs TRBV30 and TRBJ2-7; no firm D call. Germline CDR1 is GTSNPN and CDR2 is SVGIG (reference sequence). CDR3 length: 16 residues. Trimming pared 2 bases from V and 1 base from J, leaving 18 bases between. CDR3 DNA: TGTGCCTGGAGTCTGTTTGGAACGGGTTCTTCCTACGAGCAGTACTTC. This codes for CAWSLFGTGSSYEQYF.

V and J are TRBV5-1 and TRBJ2-2, with 10 bases that match TRBD1. The CDR3 is made up of 14 amino acids. V was pared by 4 bases and J by 7 bases, with 4 bases of the junction left unmatched. Germline V gene sequence: CDR1 SGHRS, CDR2 YFSETQ. This CDR3 reads CASSGTGEVGELFF. For the CDR3, the DNA is TGCGCCAGCAGCGGGACAGGGGAGGTCGGGGAGCTGTTTTTT. The full variable domain, its missing parts supplied by reference TRBV5-1 and TRBJ2-2, is KAGVTQTPRYLIKTRGQQVTLSCSPISGHRSVSWYQQTPGQGLQFLFEYFSETQRNKGNFPGRFSGRQFSNSRSEMNVSTLELGDSALYLCASSGTGEVGELFFGEGSRLTVL.

As concerns this clone: The sample has other DNA sequences that encode this CDR3 too. The chain has TRBV7-9 and TRBJ1-5; no clear D. Trimming removed 2 bases from V and 5 bases from J, with 4 bases in between. This CDR3 is built from 12 residues. Germline loops: CDR1 SEHNR, CDR2 FQNEAQ (reference sequence). CDR3 sequence reads: CASSLLDQPQHF. Here the CDR3 DNA reads TGTGCCAGCAGCTTACTCGATCAGCCCCAGCATTTT.

Details on this clone: This sample also contains other DNA sequences that code for the same CDR3. This chain uses TRBV6-5 with TRBJ2-7, with 7 bases that match TRBD1. J gave up 1 base and V 0 bases, and 3 bases lay outside the gene matches. This CDR3 has 15 residues. Germline CDR1 and CDR2: MNHEY and SVGAGI. The chain's CDR3 is CASSYSTGRSYEQYF. CDR3 nucleotides: TGTGCCAGCAGTTACTCGACAGGGCGGTCCTACGAGCAGTACTTC.

CDR3: CARSPLQGLAIETYEQYF. As DNA, the CDR3 is TGTGCCAGAAGCCCACTACAGGGACTAGCAATAGAGACCTACGAGCAGTACTTC. The chain links TRBV5-3 to TRBJ2-7; TRBD2 matches at 9 bases. TRBV5-3 is flagged as an ORF with uncertain function. The J segment lost 2 bases and the V segment lost 4 bases, leaving 16 bases of the junction unmatched. This CDR3 spans 18 amino acids.

The chain couples TRBV10-1 to TRBJ2-3; perhaps TRBD2 as D (5 bases). Germline V lookup: CDR1 WNHNN, CDR2 SYGVQD (reference sequence). The V end lost 8 bases, the J end lost 0 bases, and 6 bases lay between the germline ends. CDR3 size: 12 residues. For the CDR3, the DNA is TGCGCCAGCCCTAGCAGCACAGATACGCAGTATTTT. It codes for CASPSSTDTQYF.

This clone was detected a few times. Other nucleotide sequences from this sample produce the same CDR3. This chain links TRBV30 with TRBJ1-5, with 10 bases identical to TRBD1. Germline V gene lookup returns CDR1 GTSNPN and CDR2 SVGIG (reference sequence). The V and J ends lost 1 base and 7 bases, in that order; junction bases with no gene match: 1. This CDR3 spans 13 amino acids. This CDR3 is CAWSGTGGQPQHF. The CDR3, as DNA: TGTGCCTGGAGTGGGACAGGGGGACAGCCCCAGCATTTT.

This rearrangement joins TRBV4-1 to TRBJ2-1; 12 positions match TRBD2. Germline V lookup: CDR1 MGHRA, CDR2 YSYEKL. The CDR3 contains 18 residues. The junction had 7 bases not matched to a gene; V was cut back by 0 bases and J by 4 bases. The DNA of the CDR3 is TGCGCCAGCAGCCAAGAGCCGGGACTAGCGGGCCCTTACAATGAGCAGTTCTTC. Amino acids: CASSQEPGLAGPYNEQFF.